This T cell receptor (beta chain) was captured in a study of Tregs in tolerant kidney transplant recipients. Overall study results and limits: Validation in larger populations is needed because few patients were studied. Expanding Tregs on activated donor B cells appeared to best identify donor-specific TCRbeta clones.

The V and J ends lost 2 bases and 3 bases, in that order; junction bases with no gene match: 12. CDR3 length equals 18 residues. The V gene's germline CDR1 is SGHDT and CDR2 YYEEEE. Assay: immunoSEQ multiplex PCR; the TCRdb copy retains only in-frame clones and omits some. The table shows 35,000 to 50,000 clones, with roughly 95% occurring only once. In the case of this clone: The antigen is undetermined.

The source is a human donor in good health. The sequenced sample consisted of Tregs from blood cultured with allogeneic cells. The chain joins TRBV5-6 to TRBJ1-5, with 9 bases that match TRBD1. The CDR3, as DNA: TGTGCCAGCAGCTTTTTCTCCGGGACAGGGTCTTTCAATCAGCCCCAGCATTTT. It is translated as CASSFFSGTGSFNQPQHF.